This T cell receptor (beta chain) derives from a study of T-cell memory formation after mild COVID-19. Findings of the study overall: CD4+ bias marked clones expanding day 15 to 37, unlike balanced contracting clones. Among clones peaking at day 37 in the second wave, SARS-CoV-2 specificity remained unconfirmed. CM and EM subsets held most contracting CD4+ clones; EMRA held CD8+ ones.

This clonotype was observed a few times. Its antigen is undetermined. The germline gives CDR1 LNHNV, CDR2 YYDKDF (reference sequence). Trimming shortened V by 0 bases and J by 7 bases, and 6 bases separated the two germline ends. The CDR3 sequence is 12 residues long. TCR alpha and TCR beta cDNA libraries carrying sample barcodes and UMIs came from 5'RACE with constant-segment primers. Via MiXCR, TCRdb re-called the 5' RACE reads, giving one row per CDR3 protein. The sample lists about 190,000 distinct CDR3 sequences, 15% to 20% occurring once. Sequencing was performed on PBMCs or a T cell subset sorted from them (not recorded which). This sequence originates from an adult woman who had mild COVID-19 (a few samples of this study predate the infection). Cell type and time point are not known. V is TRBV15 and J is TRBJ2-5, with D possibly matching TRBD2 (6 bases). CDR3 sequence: CATSRDSGTQYF. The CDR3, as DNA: TGTGCCACCAGCAGAGATAGCGGGACCCAGTACTTC.